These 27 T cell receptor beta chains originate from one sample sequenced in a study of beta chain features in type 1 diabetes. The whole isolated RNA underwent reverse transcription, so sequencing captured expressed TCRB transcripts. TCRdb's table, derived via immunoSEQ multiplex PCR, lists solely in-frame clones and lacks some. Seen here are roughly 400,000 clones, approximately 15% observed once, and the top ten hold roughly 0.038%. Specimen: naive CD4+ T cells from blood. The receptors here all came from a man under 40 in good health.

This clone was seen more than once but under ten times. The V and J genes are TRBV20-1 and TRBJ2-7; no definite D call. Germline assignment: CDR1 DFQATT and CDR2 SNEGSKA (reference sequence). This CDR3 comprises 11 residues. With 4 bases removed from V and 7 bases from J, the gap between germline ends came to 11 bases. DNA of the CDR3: TGCAGTGCTAATCGAGTTCTGGAGCAGTACTTC. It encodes CSANRVLEQYF.

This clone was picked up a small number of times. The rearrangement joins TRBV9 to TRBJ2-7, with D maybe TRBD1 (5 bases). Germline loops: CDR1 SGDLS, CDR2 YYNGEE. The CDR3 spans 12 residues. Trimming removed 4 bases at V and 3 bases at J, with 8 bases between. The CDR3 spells CASSRGNYEQYF. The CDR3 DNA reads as TGTGCCAGCAGCAGGGGAAACTACGAGCAGTACTTC.

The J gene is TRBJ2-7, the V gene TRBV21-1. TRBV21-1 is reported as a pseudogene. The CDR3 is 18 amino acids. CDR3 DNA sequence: TGTGCCAGCAGCAATTGGCTATCCGGTGTAGGGCTTTATTCCGAGCAGTACGTC. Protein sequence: CASSNWLSGVGLYSEQYV.

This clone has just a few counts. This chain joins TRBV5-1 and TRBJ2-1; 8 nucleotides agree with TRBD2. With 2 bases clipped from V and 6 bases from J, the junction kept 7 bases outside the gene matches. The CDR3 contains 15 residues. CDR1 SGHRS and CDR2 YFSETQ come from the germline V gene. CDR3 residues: CASSFGTSVFNEQFF. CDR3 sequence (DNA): TGCGCCAGCAGCTTCGGGACTAGTGTTTTCAATGAGCAGTTCTTC.

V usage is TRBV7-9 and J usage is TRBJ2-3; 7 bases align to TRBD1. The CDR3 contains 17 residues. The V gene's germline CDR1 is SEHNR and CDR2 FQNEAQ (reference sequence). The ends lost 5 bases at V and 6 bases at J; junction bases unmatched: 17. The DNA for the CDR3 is TGTGCCAGCAGCCCCCGGACAGGCTTGAAGACACACGATACGCAGTATTTT. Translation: CASSPRTGLKTHDTQYF.

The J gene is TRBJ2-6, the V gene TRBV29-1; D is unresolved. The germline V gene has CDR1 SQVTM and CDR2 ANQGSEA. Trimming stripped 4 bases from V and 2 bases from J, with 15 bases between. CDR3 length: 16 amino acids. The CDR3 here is CSVGVPNNPGANVLTF. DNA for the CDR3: TGCAGCGTTGGGGTCCCTAATAACCCTGGGGCCAACGTCCTGACTTTC.

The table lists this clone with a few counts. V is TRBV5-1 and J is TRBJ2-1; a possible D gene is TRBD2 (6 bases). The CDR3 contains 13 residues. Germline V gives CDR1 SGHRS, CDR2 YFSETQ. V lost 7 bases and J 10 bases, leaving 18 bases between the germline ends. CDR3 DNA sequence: TGCGCCAGCTCACCCGCCGGGACTTTAGAGCAGTTCTTC. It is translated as CASSPAGTLEQFF.

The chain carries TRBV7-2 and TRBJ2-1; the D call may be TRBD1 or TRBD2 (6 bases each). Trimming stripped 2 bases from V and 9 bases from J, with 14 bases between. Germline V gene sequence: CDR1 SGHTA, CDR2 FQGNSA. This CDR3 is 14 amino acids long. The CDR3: CASSLSFGGLEQFF. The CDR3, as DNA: TGTGCCAGCAGCTTATCTTTTGGGGGGCTTGAGCAGTTCTTC.

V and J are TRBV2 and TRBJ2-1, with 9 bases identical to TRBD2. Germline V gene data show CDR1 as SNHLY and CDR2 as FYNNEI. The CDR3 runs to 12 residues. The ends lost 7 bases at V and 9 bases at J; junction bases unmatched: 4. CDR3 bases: TGTGCCAGCACCACTAGCGGGTTTGAGCAGTTCTTC. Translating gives CASTTSGFEQFF.

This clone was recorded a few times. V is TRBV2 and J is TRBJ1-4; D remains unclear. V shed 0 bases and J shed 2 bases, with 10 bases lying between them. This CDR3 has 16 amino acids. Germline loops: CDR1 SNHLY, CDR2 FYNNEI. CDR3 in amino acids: CASSEALGWTNEKLFF. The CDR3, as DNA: TGTGCCAGCAGTGAAGCGCTGGGGTGGACTAATGAAAAACTGTTTTTT.

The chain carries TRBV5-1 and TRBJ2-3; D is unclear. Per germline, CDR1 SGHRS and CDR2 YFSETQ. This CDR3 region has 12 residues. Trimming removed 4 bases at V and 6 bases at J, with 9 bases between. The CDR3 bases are TGCGCCAGCAGCATCGGCCGTGATACGCAGTATTTT. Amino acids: CASSIGRDTQYF.

The CDR3 loop reads CASRRRGLQETQYF. The DNA of the CDR3 is TGTGCCAGCAGGAGAAGGGGCCTCCAAGAGACCCAGTACTTC. The V and J genes are TRBV7-8 and TRBJ2-5; D may be TRBD1 (5 bases). The CDR3 runs 14 residues. Trimming took 6 bases from V and 1 from J, leaving 12 bases between them. Germline loops: CDR1 SGHVS, CDR2 FQNEAQ. The full variable domain, with the rest looked up from reference TRBV7-8 and TRBJ2-5, is GAGVSQSPRYKVAKRGQDVALRCDPISGHVSLFWYQQALGQGPEFLTYFQNEAQLDKSGLPSDRFFAERPEGSVSTLKIQRTQQEDSAVYLCASRRRGLQETQYFGPGTRLLVL.

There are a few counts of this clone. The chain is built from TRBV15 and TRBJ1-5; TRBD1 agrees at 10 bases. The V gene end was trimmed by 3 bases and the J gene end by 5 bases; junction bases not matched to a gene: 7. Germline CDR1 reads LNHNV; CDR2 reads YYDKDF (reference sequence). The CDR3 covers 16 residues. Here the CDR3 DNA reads TGTGCCACCAGCAGTCCCCGGGACAGGGGATATCAGCCCCAGCATTTT. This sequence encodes CATSSPRDRGYQPQHF.

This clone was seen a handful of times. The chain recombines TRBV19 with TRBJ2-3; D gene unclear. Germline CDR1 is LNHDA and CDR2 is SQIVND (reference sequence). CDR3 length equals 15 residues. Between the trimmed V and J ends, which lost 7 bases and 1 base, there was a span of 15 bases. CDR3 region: CASKTLDGRTDTQYF. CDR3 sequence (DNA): TGTGCCAGTAAAACGTTGGACGGCCGCACAGATACGCAGTATTTT.

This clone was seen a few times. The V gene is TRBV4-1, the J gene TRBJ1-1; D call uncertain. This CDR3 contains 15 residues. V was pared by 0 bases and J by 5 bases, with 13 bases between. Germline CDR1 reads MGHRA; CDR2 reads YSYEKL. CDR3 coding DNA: TGCGCCAGCAGCCAAGATCTAGGGCTGAGAACTGAAGCTTTCTTT. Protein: CASSQDLGLRTEAFF.

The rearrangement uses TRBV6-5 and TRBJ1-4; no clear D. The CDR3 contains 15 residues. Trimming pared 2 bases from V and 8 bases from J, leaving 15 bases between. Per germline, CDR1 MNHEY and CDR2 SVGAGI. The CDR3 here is CASSYESAPREKLFF. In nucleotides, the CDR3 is TGTGCCAGCAGTTACGAGTCCGCTCCCCGAGAAAAACTGTTTTTT.

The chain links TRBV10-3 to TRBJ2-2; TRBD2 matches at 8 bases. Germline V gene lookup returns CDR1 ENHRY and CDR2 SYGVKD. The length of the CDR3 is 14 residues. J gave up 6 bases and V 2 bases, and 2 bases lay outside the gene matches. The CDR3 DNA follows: TGTGCCATCAGTGAGAGCGGGGGTGCCGGGGAGCTGTTTTTT. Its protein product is CAISESGGAGELFF.

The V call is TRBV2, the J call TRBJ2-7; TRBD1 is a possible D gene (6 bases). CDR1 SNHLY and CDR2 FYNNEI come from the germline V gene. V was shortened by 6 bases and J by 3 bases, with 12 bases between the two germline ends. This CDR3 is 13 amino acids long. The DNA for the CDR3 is TGTGCCAGCAGGGACAGAAATATCTACGAGCAGTACTTC. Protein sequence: CASRDRNIYEQYF.

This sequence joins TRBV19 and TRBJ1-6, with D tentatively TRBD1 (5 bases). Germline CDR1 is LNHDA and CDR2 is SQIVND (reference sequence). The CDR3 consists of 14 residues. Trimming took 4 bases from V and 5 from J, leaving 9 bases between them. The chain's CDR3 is CASSTAGNNSPLHF. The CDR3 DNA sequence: TGTGCCAGTAGTACGGCAGGGAATAATTCACCCCTCCACTTT.

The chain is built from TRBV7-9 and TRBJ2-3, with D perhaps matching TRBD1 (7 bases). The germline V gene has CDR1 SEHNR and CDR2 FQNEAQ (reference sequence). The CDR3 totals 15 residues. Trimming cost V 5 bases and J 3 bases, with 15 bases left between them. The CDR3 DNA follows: TGTGCCAGCAGCACCTCAGGGGGGTTGACAGATACGCAGTATTTT. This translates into CASSTSGGLTDTQYF.

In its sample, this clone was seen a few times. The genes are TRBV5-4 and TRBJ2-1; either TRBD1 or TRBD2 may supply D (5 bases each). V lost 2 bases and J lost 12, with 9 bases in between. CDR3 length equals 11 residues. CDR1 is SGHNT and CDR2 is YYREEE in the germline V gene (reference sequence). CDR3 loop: CASSFRDLQFF. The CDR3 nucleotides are TGTGCCAGCAGCTTCCGGGACCTGCAGTTCTTC.

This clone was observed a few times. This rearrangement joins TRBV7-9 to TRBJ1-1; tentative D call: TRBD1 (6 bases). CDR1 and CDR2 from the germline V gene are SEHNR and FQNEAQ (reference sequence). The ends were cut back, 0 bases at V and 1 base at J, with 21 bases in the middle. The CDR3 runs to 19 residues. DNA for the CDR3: TGTGCCAGCAGCTTAGCGGTTTACCGGGACACCCCTGGGAACACTGAAGCTTTCTTT. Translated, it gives CASSLAVYRDTPGNTEAFF.

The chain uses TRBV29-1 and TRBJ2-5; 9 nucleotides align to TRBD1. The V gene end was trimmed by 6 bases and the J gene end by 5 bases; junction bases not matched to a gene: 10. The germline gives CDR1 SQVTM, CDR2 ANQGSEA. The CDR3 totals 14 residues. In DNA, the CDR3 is TGCAGCGTGGATAACAGGGGGCGCAGGGAGACCCAGTACTTC. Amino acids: CSVDNRGRRETQYF.

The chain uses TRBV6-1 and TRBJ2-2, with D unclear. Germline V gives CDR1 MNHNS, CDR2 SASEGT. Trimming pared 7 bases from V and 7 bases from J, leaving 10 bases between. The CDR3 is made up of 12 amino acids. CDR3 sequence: CASKSGSGELFF. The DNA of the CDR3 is TGTGCCAGCAAGTCTGGCAGCGGGGAGCTGTTTTTT.

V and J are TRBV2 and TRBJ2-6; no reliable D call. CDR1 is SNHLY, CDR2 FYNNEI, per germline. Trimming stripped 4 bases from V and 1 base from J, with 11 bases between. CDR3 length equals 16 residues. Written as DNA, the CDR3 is TGTGCCAGCAGTGCTACCGCATCGTCTGGGGCCAACGTCCTGACTTTC. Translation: CASSATASSGANVLTF. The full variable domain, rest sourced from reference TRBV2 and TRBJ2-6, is EPEVTQTPSHQVTQMGQEVILRCVPISNHLYFYWYRQILGQKVEFLVSFYNNEISEKSEIFDDQFSVERPDGSNFTLKIRSTKLEDSAMYFCASSATASSGANVLTFGAGSRLTVL.

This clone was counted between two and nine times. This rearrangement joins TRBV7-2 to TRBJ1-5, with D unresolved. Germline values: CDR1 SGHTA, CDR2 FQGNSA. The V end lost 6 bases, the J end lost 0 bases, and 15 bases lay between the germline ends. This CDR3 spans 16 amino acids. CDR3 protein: CASSLGTSRSNQPQHF. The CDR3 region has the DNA TGTGCCAGCAGTCTCGGAACGAGTCGTAGCAATCAGCCCCAGCATTTT. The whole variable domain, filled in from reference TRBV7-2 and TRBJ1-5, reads GAGVSQSPSNKVTEKGKDVELRCDPISGHTALYWYRQSLGQGLEFLIYFQGNSAPDKSGLPSDRFSAERTGGSVSTLTIQRTQQEDSAVYLCASSLGTSRSNQPQHFGDGTRLSIL.

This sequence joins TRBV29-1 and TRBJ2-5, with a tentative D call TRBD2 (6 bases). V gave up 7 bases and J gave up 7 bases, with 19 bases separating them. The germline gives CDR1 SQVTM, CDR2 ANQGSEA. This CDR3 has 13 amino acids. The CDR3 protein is CSAGLGRFGTQYF. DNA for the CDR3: TGCAGCGCCGGGTTGGGGAGGTTTGGGACCCAGTACTTC.